The clone carrying this T cell receptor beta chain was seen ten or more times. Antigen specificity is unknown. CDR3 length equals 12 residues. Deletions cut 8 bases from V and 6 bases from J, with 14 bases between. This specimen comes from a study of T-cell reconstitution after alpha-beta-depleted transplantation in children. Study outcomes and limitations: Once a year had passed after transplant, T-cell counts and diversity came mostly from newly produced T cells.

Molecular barcoding with unique molecular identifiers was used for the TCRbeta library. TCRdb re-called the PCR reads with MiXCR, one entry per CDR3 protein. Of hundreds of thousands of distinct CDR3 sequences listed, 13% are singletons. The chain joins TRBV12-3 or TRBV12-4 to TRBJ2-7, with D uncertain. This receptor was identified in a girl aged 2 to 9 with congenital amegakaryocytic thrombocytopenia, due to receive a stem cell transplant. The material sequenced was PBMCs, taken before TCRalphabeta/CD19-depleted stem cell transplant. The CDR3 sequence: CASGSPRSEQYF. In nucleotides, the CDR3 is TGTGCCAGCGGGTCCCCCAGATCCGAGCAGTACTTC.